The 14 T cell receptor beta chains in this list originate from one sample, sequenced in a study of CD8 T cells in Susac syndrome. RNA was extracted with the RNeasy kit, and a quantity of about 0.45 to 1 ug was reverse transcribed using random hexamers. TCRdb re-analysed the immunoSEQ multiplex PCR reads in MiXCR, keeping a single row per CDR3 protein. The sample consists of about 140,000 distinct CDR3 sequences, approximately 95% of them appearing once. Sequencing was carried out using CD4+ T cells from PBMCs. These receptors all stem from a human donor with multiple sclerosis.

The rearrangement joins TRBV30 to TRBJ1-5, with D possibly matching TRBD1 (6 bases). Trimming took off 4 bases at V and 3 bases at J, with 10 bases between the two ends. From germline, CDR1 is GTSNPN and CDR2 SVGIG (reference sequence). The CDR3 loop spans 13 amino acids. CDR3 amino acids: CAWNRGINQPQHF. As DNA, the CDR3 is TGTGCCTGGAATAGGGGGATCAATCAGCCCCAGCATTTT.

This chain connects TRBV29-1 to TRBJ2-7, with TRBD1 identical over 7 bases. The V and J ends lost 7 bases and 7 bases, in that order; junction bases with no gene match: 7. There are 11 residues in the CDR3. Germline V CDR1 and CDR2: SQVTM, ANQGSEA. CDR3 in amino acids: CSAEQGREQYF. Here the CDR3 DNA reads TGCAGCGCGGAACAGGGGCGAGAGCAGTACTTC.

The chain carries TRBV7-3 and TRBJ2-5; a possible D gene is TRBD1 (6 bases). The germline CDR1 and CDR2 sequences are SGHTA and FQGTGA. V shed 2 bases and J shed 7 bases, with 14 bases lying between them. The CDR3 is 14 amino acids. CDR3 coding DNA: TGTGCCAGCAGCTTACAGCCTCAAGGGGGGACCCAGTACTTC. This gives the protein CASSLQPQGGTQYF.

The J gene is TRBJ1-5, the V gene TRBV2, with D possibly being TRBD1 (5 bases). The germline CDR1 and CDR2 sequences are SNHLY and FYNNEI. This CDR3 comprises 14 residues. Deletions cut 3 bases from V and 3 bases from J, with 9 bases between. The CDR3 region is CASSDGAPNQPQHF. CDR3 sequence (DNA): TGTGCCAGCAGTGATGGGGCCCCCAATCAGCCCCAGCATTTT.

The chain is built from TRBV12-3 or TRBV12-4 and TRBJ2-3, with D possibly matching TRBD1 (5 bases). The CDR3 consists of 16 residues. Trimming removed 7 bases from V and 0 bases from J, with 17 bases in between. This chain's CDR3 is CASIDWAGFSTDTQYF. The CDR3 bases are TGTGCCAGCATTGATTGGGCAGGGTTTAGCACAGATACGCAGTATTTT.

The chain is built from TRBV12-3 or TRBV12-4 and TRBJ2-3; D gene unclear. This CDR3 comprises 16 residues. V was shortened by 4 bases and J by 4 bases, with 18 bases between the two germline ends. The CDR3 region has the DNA TGTGCCAGCAGTTCGGGTGGCGCTAGGAGACCAGATACGCAGTATTTT. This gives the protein CASSSGGARRPDTQYF.

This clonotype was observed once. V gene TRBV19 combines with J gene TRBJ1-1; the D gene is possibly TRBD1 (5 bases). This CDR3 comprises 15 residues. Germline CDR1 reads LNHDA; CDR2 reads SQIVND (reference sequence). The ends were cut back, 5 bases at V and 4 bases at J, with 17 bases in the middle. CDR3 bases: TGTGCCAGTAGTTCTGCAGGGAGGGGAAGCACTGAAGCTTTCTTT. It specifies CASSSAGRGSTEAFF.

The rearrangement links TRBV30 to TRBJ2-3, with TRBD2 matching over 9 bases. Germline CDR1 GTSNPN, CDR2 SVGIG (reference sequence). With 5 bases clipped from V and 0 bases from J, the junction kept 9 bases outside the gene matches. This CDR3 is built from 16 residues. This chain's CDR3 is CAWEGPLAGSTDTQYF. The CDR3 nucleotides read TGTGCCTGGGAAGGTCCCCTAGCGGGGAGCACAGATACGCAGTATTTT.

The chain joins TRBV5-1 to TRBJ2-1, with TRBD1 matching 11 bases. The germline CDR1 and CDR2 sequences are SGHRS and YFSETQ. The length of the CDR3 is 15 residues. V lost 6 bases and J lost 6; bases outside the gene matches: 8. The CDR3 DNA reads TGCGCCAGCACCCACGGGGACAGGGGGATCAATGAGCAGTTCTTC. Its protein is CASTHGDRGINEQFF.

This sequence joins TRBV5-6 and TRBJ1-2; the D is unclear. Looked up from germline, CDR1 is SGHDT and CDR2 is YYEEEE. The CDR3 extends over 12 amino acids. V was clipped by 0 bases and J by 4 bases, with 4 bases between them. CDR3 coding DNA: TGTGCCAGCAGCTTGGTGCGCTATGGCTACACCTTC. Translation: CASSLVRYGYTF. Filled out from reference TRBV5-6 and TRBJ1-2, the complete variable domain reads DAGVTQSPTHLIKTRGQQVTLRCSPKSGHDTVSWYQQALGQGPQFIFQYYEEEERQRGNFPDRFSGHQFPNYSSELNVNALLLGDSALYLCASSLVRYGYTFGSGTRLTVV.

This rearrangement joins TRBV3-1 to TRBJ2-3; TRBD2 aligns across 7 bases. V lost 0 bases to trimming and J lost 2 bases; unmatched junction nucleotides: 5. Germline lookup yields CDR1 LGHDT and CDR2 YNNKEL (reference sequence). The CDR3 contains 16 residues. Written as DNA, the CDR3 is TGTGCCAGCAGCCAAGACCCAAAGCGGGACACAGATACGCAGTATTTT. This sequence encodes CASSQDPKRDTDTQYF.

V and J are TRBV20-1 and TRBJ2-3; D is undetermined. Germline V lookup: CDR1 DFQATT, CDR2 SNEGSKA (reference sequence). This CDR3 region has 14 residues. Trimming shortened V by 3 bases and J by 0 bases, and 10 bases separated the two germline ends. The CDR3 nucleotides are TGCAGTGCTAGGAGGCCAACTAGCACAGATACGCAGTATTTT. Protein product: CSARRPTSTDTQYF.

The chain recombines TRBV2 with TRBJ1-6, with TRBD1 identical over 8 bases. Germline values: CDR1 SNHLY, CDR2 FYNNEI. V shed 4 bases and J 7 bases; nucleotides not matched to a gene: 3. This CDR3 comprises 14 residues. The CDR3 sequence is CASSVTGGNSPLHF. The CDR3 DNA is TGTGCCAGCAGTGTCACAGGGGGAAATTCACCCCTCCACTTT.

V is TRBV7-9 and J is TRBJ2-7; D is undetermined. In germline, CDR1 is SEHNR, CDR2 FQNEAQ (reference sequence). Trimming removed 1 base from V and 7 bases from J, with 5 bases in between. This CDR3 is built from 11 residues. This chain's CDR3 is CASSLDKEQYF. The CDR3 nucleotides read TGTGCCAGCAGCTTAGACAAAGAGCAGTACTTC.